This record looks at one T cell receptor beta chain sequence and its context. The sample holds a few counts of this clonotype. What antigen it recognizes has not been identified. No base qualities exist here, and no much larger clone lies one base off it. This sample is drawn from a study of T cells after yellow fever vaccination (dated by TCRdb to between 2018 and 2020). For the study in its entirety: Libraries from fractions with low cell numbers were prepared with the SMART-Seq v4 Ultra Low Input RNA kit. To follow T-cell clones before and after primary and booster YFV17D yellow fever vaccination, bulk TCR alpha and beta repertoires were sequenced over time. Two healthy male donors made up the cohort, one aged 18 to 30 years and the other aged 30 to 40 years. Blood samples were taken at several timepoints before and after primary and secondary immunization, and bulk PBMC replicates and cell subsets were isolated. Overall study outcomes, separate from this receptor: The study included only a couple of donors, which limits how far the findings can be generalized. A small fraction of clonotypes showed up in both the CD4 and CD8 compartments, probably as a result of convergent recombination. FACS-sorted repertoires could contain abundant contaminating clonotypes from the bulk population, so computational filtering was required. Most clones expanded after primary vaccination (roughly 96% of CD4 and approximately 90% of CD8) were re-detected after the booster, suggesting that broad memory maintenance occurred. The secondary T-cell response was weaker than the primary response but faster, peaking on day 5 instead of day 15.

TCR cDNA was synthesized by 5'RACE template switching, which introduced a universal primer site and unique molecular identifiers. Priming for cDNA synthesis came from both the TCR alpha and TCR beta constant segments. Libraries were amplified in two PCR steps, with sample barcodes and sequencing adapters added in the second step. Sequencing of libraries was done on Illumina HiSeq 2500 (2x100 bp) or NovaSeq (2x150 bp). The study's own analysis went as follows. Demultiplexing of reads and collapsing into UMI consensus sequences were performed with MIGEC, and V(D)J alignment was carried out with MiXCR. Vaccine-responding clonotypes were defined with edgeR using replicate PBMC samples, requiring FDR below 0.01 and a log2 fold change above 5 up to day 15. Bulk clonotypes were assigned CD4 or CD8 identity according to which sequenced CD4 or CD8 repertoire held them at higher abundance. TCRdb reworked the public reads: Q25 trimming with fastp, MiXCR clone assembly, productive beta chains retained. Entries are consolidated by CDR3 protein sequence, retaining the most common genes and DNA. The authors' filters were not applied to this entry. For this sample there are about 400,000 distinct CDR3 sequences; about 6% appear just once. 14% to 15% of the sample lies in the top ten.

Clipping removes 4 bases from V and 3 bases from J, with 7 as the unmatched junction base count. The germline V gene encodes CDR1 SGHTA and CDR2 FQGNSA. The CDR3 sequence holds 15 residues, the cysteine and phenylalanine included. This entry keeps only the CDR3 DNA: 45 bases, framed from base 1. What the treatment or condition label conveys for this sample: live attenuated yellow fever vaccine strain. Two biological replicates of bulk PBMCs were collected at each blood-draw timepoint. PBMCs were isolated from peripheral blood using a standard Ficoll-Paque protocol. TriZol was used to extract RNA from bulk PBMCs, CD4 and CD8 fractions, and dextramer-positive and dextramer-negative fractions.

Sequences were derived from PBMCs, sampled 5 days after the yellow fever booster vaccination. Recombination connected TRBV7-2 to TRBJ2-3, and 7 bases in between align with TRBD2. This TCR derives from a young man who received the YFV17D yellow fever vaccine. The nucleotide sequence is given as TGTGCCAGCAGCTCCCGCCCGGGACTAACAGATACGCAGTATTTT. This sequence encodes CASSSRPGLTDTQYF.